What follows are 24 T cell receptor beta chains derived from one specimen sequenced in a study of low-dose radiotherapy and immunotherapy resistance in tumors. Primers targeting TRAV and TRBV primed first-strand cDNA, covering alpha and beta chains. TCRs were amplified for roughly 20 PCR cycles with a constant-region primer and V-primer adapter. One entry per CDR3 protein results from TCRdb running MiXCR on the reads. The data show 8,500 to 9,500 distinct CDR3 sequences, about 70% seen once. These receptors were collected from a human donor with advanced metastatic prostate, ovarian, gallbladder or colorectal cancer (not recorded which). This table probably holds off-target reads from a library built for another chain.

This clonotype has a handful of counts. The rearrangement uses TRBV5-1 and TRBJ1-2; the match to TRBD1 covers 9 bases. The J segment lost 6 bases and the V segment lost 0 bases, leaving 6 bases of the junction unmatched. The length of the CDR3 is 15 residues. Per the germline V gene, CDR1 is SGHRS and CDR2 is YFSETQ. The DNA for the CDR3 is TGCGCCAGCAGCTTGGCCCCGACAGGGGGGAATGGCTACACCTTC. Protein product: CASSLAPTGGNGYTF.

This clonotype was observed a handful of times. The junction does not match germline at one end; this may be a read error. V gene TRBV5-1 combines with J gene TRBJ2-3; TRBD1 might be the D (6 bases). Germline-derived CDR1 and CDR2 are SGHRS and YFSETQ. This CDR3 has 13 residues. Written as DNA, the CDR3 is TGTGCCAGCAGCAACAGGGGCACAGATACGCAGTATTTT. Its translation is CASSNRGTDTQYF.

There are a few counts of this clonotype. This rearrangement joins TRBV7-9 to TRBJ2-1; perhaps TRBD2 as D (5 bases). Looked up from germline, CDR1 is SEHNR and CDR2 is FQNEAQ (reference sequence). Trimming took off 10 bases at V and 2 bases at J, with 24 bases between the two ends. The CDR3 runs 17 residues. The CDR3: CATGPSLLTAPYNEQFF. The CDR3 region has the DNA TGTGCCACCGGGCCTAGCCTACTTACAGCACCCTACAATGAGCAGTTCTTC. The complete variable domain, with remaining parts taken from reference TRBV7-9 and TRBJ2-1, reads DTGVSQNPRHKITKRGQNVTFRCDPISEHNRLYWYRQTLGQGPEFLTYFQNEAQLEKSRLLSDRFSAERPKGSFSTLEIQRTEQGDSAMYLCATGPSLLTAPYNEQFFGPGTRLTVL.

The chain carries TRBV6-1 and TRBJ1-3; D gene uncertain. This CDR3 region has 16 residues. Looked up from germline, CDR1 is MNHNS and CDR2 is SASEGT. V dropped 5 bases and J dropped 2 bases, with 16 bases sitting between them. The CDR3 reads CASSLPLRQAGNTIYF. The CDR3 DNA is TGTGCCAGCAGTTTGCCCCTGCGACAAGCTGGAAACACCATATATTTT.

This chain connects TRBV20-1 to TRBJ2-3; 11 positions agree with TRBD2. J lost 0 bases, V lost 5 bases, and 4 bases had no gene match. The germline CDR1 and CDR2 sequences are DFQATT and SNEGSKA (reference sequence). This CDR3 comprises 15 residues. DNA for the CDR3: TGCAGTGCTGCCCGGACTAGCGGGAGCACAGATACGCAGTATTTT. Translation gives CSAARTSGSTDTQYF.

This clonotype was seen more than once but under ten times. The chain uses TRBV7-6 and TRBJ1-1, with a possible D match to TRBD1 (5 bases). V was trimmed by 1 base and J by 3 bases, leaving 9 bases between them. The germline CDR1 and CDR2 sequences are SGHVS and FNYEAQ. The CDR3 is made up of 14 amino acids. Written as DNA, the CDR3 is TGTGCCAGCAGCTTAGGTGCGGGGGACACTGAAGCTTTCTTT. Its protein product is CASSLGAGDTEAFF.

This clonotype appeared once. V is TRBV9 and J is TRBJ1-4; maybe TRBD1 (6 bases). The CDR3 has 15 residues. Germline V CDR1 and CDR2: SGDLS, YYNGEE. V lost 4 bases and J lost 6, with 16 bases in between. The CDR3 sequence is CASSSRGEQDEKLFF. The CDR3 region has the DNA TGTGCCAGCAGCTCAAGGGGGGAGCAGGATGAAAAACTGTTTTTT.

The chain links TRBV3-1 to TRBJ1-2; D not certain. The CDR3 loop spans 15 amino acids. V was trimmed by 2 bases and J by 4 bases, leaving 14 bases between them. Germline V gives CDR1 LGHDT, CDR2 YNNKEL (reference sequence). The chain's CDR3 is CASSQRQAVFYGYTF. The CDR3 DNA sequence: TGTGCCAGCAGCCAAAGGCAGGCCGTCTTCTATGGCTACACCTTC.

CDR3 protein: CASSLSGRGNGELFF. The CDR3 DNA is TGCGCCAGCAGCTTGTCGGGGAGGGGGAACGGGGAGCTGTTTTTT. J is TRBJ2-2 and V is TRBV5-1; TRBD2 might be the D (7 bases). Trimming stripped 1 base from V and 7 bases from J, with 14 bases between. The CDR3 totals 15 residues. The V gene's germline CDR1 is SGHRS and CDR2 YFSETQ.

The genes are TRBV28 and TRBJ2-1, with 8 bases matching TRBD1. CDR1 and CDR2 from the germline V gene are MDHEN and SYDVKM. With 4 bases clipped from V and 0 bases from J, the junction kept 8 bases outside the gene matches. CDR3 size: 17 residues. This CDR3 reads CASSSPGQATSYNEQFF. The CDR3 DNA sequence: TGTGCCAGCAGTTCCCCGGGACAGGCGACCTCCTACAATGAGCAGTTCTTC.

J is TRBJ2-1 and V is TRBV4-1; D gene unclear. The CDR3 contains 12 residues. In germline, CDR1 is MGHRA, CDR2 YSYEKL. V was shortened by 3 bases and J by 12 bases, with 12 bases between the two germline ends. This CDR3 is CASSQDPARQFF. CDR3 in DNA: TGCGCCAGCAGCCAGGATCCAGCGAGGCAGTTCTTC.

This clonotype was recorded a few times. The chain links TRBV6-6 to TRBJ1-5; TRBD1 matches 7 bases. After removal of 5 bases from V and 6 bases from J, the junction contained 10 bases not matched to a gene. The CDR3 totals 15 residues. Germline loops: CDR1 MNHNY, CDR2 SVGAGI (reference sequence). CDR3: CASSTTGMVVQPQHF. CDR3 DNA sequence: TGTGCCAGCAGTACGACAGGGATGGTCGTTCAGCCCCAGCATTTT.

This clonotype was observed a few times. CDR3 region: CASSAGRDTEAFF. CDR3 nucleotide sequence: TGTGCCAGCTCAGCGGGACGCGACACTGAAGCTTTCTTT. The genes are TRBV18 and TRBJ1-1; the D gene is possibly TRBD1 (5 bases). CDR1 is KGHSH, CDR2 LQKENI, per germline. Trimming pared 5 bases from V and 3 bases from J, leaving 10 bases between. The CDR3 is 13 residues long.

The chain combines TRBV5-1 with TRBJ2-1; D is undetermined. Trimming shortened V by 2 bases and J by 0 bases, and 12 bases separated the two germline ends. The CDR3 length is 16 residues. CDR1 is SGHRS and CDR2 is YFSETQ in the germline V gene. CDR3: CASSFDSGFSYNEQFF. For the CDR3, the DNA is TGCGCCAGCAGCTTCGATTCGGGCTTCTCCTACAATGAGCAGTTCTTC.

Only a few counts were recorded for this clonotype. The chain has TRBV5-1 and TRBJ2-7, with TRBD1 identical over 10 bases. The junction had 8 bases not matched to a gene; V was cut back by 3 bases and J by 5 bases. The CDR3 is made up of 15 amino acids. Germline CDR1 and CDR2: SGHRS and YFSETQ. The CDR3 coding sequence is TGCGCCAGCAGCTCGTCGGGACAGGGGCCAAACGAGCAGTACTTC. Residues: CASSSSGQGPNEQYF.

The CDR3 reads CASRLETGAATDTQYF. In nucleotides, the CDR3 is TGTGCCAGCAGGTTGGAGACAGGGGCGGCGACAGATACGCAGTATTTT. The chain combines TRBV28 with TRBJ2-3; 8 positions agree with TRBD1. CDR1 is MDHEN and CDR2 is SYDVKM in the germline V gene. Unmatched junction bases numbered 11, after V lost 6 bases and J lost 3 bases. CDR3 size: 16 residues.

J is TRBJ2-3 and V is TRBV2, with 8 nucleotides matching TRBD1. The V segment lost 4 bases and the J segment 4 bases; nucleotides outside the gene matches: 4. This CDR3 comprises 14 residues. Germline V gene lookup returns CDR1 SNHLY and CDR2 FYNNEI. This CDR3 is CASSGTGFADTQYF. CDR3 DNA: TGTGCCAGCAGTGGGACAGGGTTTGCAGATACGCAGTATTTT.

The gene calls are TRBV28 and TRBJ2-3; possibly TRBD2 for D (6 bases). Trimming pared 3 bases from V and 3 bases from J, leaving 13 bases between. Germline V gene sequence: CDR1 MDHEN, CDR2 SYDVKM. The CDR3 has 15 amino acids. This CDR3 reads CASSFRGAGTDTQYF. The CDR3 DNA follows: TGTGCCAGCAGTTTCCGCGGGGCGGGGACAGATACGCAGTATTTT.

J is TRBJ2-1 and V is TRBV20-1, with TRBD2 matching over 13 bases. Per the germline V gene, CDR1 is DFQATT and CDR2 is SNEGSKA (reference sequence). The CDR3 has 15 residues. Trimming removed 0 bases from V and 7 bases from J; junction bases left unmatched: 3. CDR3 coding DNA: TGCAGTGCTAGAGAGGGGGGACTAGCGGGAAATGAGCAGTTCTTC. Translation gives CSAREGGLAGNEQFF.

A single count supports this clonotype. This chain connects TRBV12-3 or TRBV12-4 to TRBJ2-2, with D uncertain. The CDR3 is 14 residues long. The V end lost 2 bases, the J end lost 4 bases, and 8 bases lay between the germline ends. In DNA, the CDR3 is TGTGCCAGCAGTTTATGGGGTTCCACCGGGGAGCTGTTTTTT. It translates to CASSLWGSTGELFF.

The chain employs TRBV6-6 and TRBJ2-1, with 9 bases matching TRBD2. Losses at the gene ends were 7 bases for V and 2 bases for J; bases not matched to a gene: 3. Germline assignment: CDR1 MNHNY and CDR2 SVGAGI (reference sequence). The CDR3 extends over 14 amino acids. The CDR3 loop reads CASMIAGAYNEQFF. The CDR3 DNA follows: TGTGCCAGCATGATAGCGGGGGCCTACAATGAGCAGTTCTTC.

The V gene is TRBV28, the J gene TRBJ2-7; 7 nucleotides line up with TRBD1. Unmatched junction bases numbered 9, after V lost 3 bases and J lost 4 bases. There are 15 residues in the CDR3. CDR1 and CDR2 from the germline V gene are MDHEN and SYDVKM. The CDR3 coding sequence is TGTGCCAGCAGTTTTGACCCCGGGACAGCGTACGAGCAGTACTTC. Translation gives CASSFDPGTAYEQYF. The full variable domain, with the rest looked up from reference TRBV28 and TRBJ2-7, is DVKVTQSSRYLVKRTGEKVFLECVQDMDHENMFWYRQDPGLGLRLIYFSYDVKMKEKGDIPEGYSVSREKKERFSLILESASTNQTSMYLCASSFDPGTAYEQYFGPGTRLTVT.

The chain combines TRBV29-1 with TRBJ2-7; weak D call: TRBD2 (6 bases). Per germline, CDR1 SQVTM and CDR2 ANQGSEA. Trimming shortened V by 6 bases and J by 0 bases, and 15 bases separated the two germline ends. The CDR3 length is 14 residues. In DNA form, the CDR3 reads TGCAGCGTCGGGGTGGGGGGAAGCTCCTACGAGCAGTACTTC. Translating it yields CSVGVGGSSYEQYF.

The genes are TRBV9 and TRBJ2-1, with 7 bases matching TRBD2. V was pared by 1 base and J by 6 bases, with 4 bases of the junction left unmatched. Germline V lookup: CDR1 SGDLS, CDR2 YYNGEE. The CDR3 runs to 14 residues. CDR3 sequence (DNA): TGTGCCAGCAGCGTAAGACTAGCTGGCAATGAGCAGTTCTTC. Translated, it gives CASSVRLAGNEQFF.